This passage covers 24 T cell receptor beta chains from one sample sequenced in a study of CD8 T cells in Susac syndrome. RNA in amounts of about 0.5 to 1 ug was reverse transcribed with random hexamers. TCRdb reprocessed the immunoSEQ multiplex PCR reads via MiXCR and lists one record per CDR3 protein. Seen here are over 200,000 distinct CDR3 sequences, approximately 95% observed once, and the top ten hold around 0.08%. Sequences were obtained from CD4+ T cells from PBMCs. These receptors all come from a human donor with multiple sclerosis.

The V call is TRBV6-6, the J call TRBJ2-7; D might be TRBD1 (6 bases). V dropped 6 bases and J dropped 9 bases, with 12 bases sitting between them. CDR3 length: 11 amino acids. Germline V CDR1 and CDR2: MNHNY, SVGAGI (reference sequence). CDR3 coding DNA: TGTGCCAGCAGCAACGGACAGATGCAGTACTTC. The encoded protein is CASSNGQMQYF.

This chain links TRBV27 with TRBJ2-5; D is ambiguous. The CDR3 covers 13 residues. The ends were cut back, 6 bases at V and 4 bases at J, with 12 bases in the middle. Germline V gene lookup returns CDR1 MNHEY and CDR2 SMNVEV (reference sequence). CDR3 residues: CASRGLSGETQYF. CDR3 DNA sequence: TGTGCCAGCAGAGGCCTGTCAGGAGAGACCCAGTACTTC.

CDR3 nucleotides: TGTGCCACCAGTGAGCCGGGTACAGATACGCAGTATTTT. Translation: CATSEPGTDTQYF. J is TRBJ2-3 and V is TRBV24-1; D remains ambiguous. This CDR3 spans 13 amino acids. Germline values: CDR1 KGHDR, CDR2 SFDVKD. The germline V and J ends were trimmed by 4 bases and 3 bases, with 7 bases remaining between them.

The rearrangement joins TRBV12-3 or TRBV12-4 to TRBJ2-1; TRBD2 agrees at 9 bases. The V segment lost 3 bases and the J segment 9 bases; nucleotides outside the gene matches: 9. The CDR3 consists of 15 residues. In nucleotides, the CDR3 is TGTGCCAGCAGTTTGTTTGGCGGGGGGGCCCCTGAGCAGTTCTTC. Protein product: CASSLFGGGAPEQFF.

This chain connects TRBV12-5 to TRBJ2-5; 12 bases are shared with TRBD1. The CDR3 runs to 17 residues. V lost 0 bases, J lost 5 bases, and 7 bases stayed unmatched. Germline CDR1 LGHNT, CDR2 FRNRAP. The CDR3 sequence: CASGLVPGQGARETQYF. The CDR3 nucleotides read TGTGCTAGTGGTTTGGTACCGGGACAGGGGGCACGGGAGACCCAGTACTTC.

The V gene is TRBV6-5, the J gene TRBJ2-3; 7 bases are shared with TRBD1. This CDR3 spans 13 amino acids. With 3 bases clipped from V and 4 bases from J, the junction kept 1 base outside the gene matches. Germline assignment: CDR1 MNHEY and CDR2 SVGAGI. The CDR3: CASSYTGADTQYF. The CDR3 DNA reads TGTGCCAGCAGTTATACAGGGGCAGATACGCAGTATTTT.

The V and J genes are TRBV24-1 and TRBJ2-4, with 8 positions matching TRBD1. The CDR3 has 14 residues. Unmatched junction bases numbered 5, after V lost 6 bases and J lost 5 bases. Germline CDR1 and CDR2: KGHDR and SFDVKD. The CDR3 protein is CATSLWDRQNIQYF. For the CDR3, the DNA is TGTGCCACCAGTTTGTGGGACAGGCAAAACATTCAGTACTTC.

The genes are TRBV6-5 and TRBJ1-1, with unresolved D. V gave up 5 bases and J gave up 4 bases, with 17 bases separating them. This CDR3 comprises 15 residues. Germline CDR1 and CDR2: MNHEY and SVGAGI. DNA for the CDR3: TGTGCCAGCAGTAACCGGGGAGGGATGCCCACTGAAGCTTTCTTT. It encodes CASSNRGGMPTEAFF.

This chain links TRBV18 with TRBJ1-1; possibly TRBD1 for D (5 bases). Germline CDR1 reads KGHSH; CDR2 reads LQKENI. The V and J ends lost 2 bases and 1 base respectively, with 14 bases between them. The CDR3 length is 16 residues. CDR3 DNA sequence: TGTGCCAGCTCACCAACACAGGAGGTGGCGAACACTGAAGCTTTCTTT. This translates into CASSPTQEVANTEAFF.

The genes are TRBV12-3 or TRBV12-4 and TRBJ1-1, with 9 bases matching TRBD1. V shed 5 bases and J 10 bases; nucleotides not matched to a gene: 5. This CDR3 is 12 amino acids long. This CDR3 reads CASSPGDRAAFF. CDR3 nucleotide sequence: TGTGCCAGCAGTCCAGGGGACAGGGCAGCTTTCTTT.

The J gene is TRBJ1-2, the V gene TRBV29-1; a possible D gene is TRBD1 (5 bases). V lost 0 bases to trimming and J lost 3 bases, with 11 bases between them. The CDR3 has 14 amino acids. CDR1 and CDR2 (germline): SQVTM, ANQGSEA. Written as DNA, the CDR3 is TGCAGCGTTGAAGATCGGGGGAGGGACTATGGCTACACCTTC. This gives the protein CSVEDRGRDYGYTF.

This chain joins TRBV19 and TRBJ1-1; D not certain. The CDR3 sequence is 12 residues long. Germline V gene data show CDR1 as LNHDA and CDR2 as SQIVND (reference sequence). V was cut by 9 bases and J by 6 bases, with 14 bases left in between. CDR3 residues: CASSALIAEAFF. In DNA form, the CDR3 reads TGTGCCAGCTCCGCCTTGATAGCTGAAGCTTTCTTT.

The rearrangement uses TRBV30 and TRBJ2-2; D remains ambiguous. Per germline, CDR1 GTSNPN and CDR2 SVGIG (reference sequence). Trimming removed 2 bases at V and 4 bases at J, with 5 bases between. The CDR3 has 12 amino acids. This chain's CDR3 is CAWSWITGELFF. The CDR3 region has the DNA TGTGCCTGGAGTTGGATCACCGGGGAGCTGTTTTTT.

In its sample, this clonotype was seen a few times. The chain combines TRBV3-1 with TRBJ2-3; D may match TRBD1 or TRBD2 (6 bases each). The V and J ends lost 4 bases and 1 base respectively, with 9 bases between them. Germline lookup yields CDR1 LGHDT and CDR2 YNNKEL (reference sequence). The CDR3 extends over 14 amino acids. For the CDR3, the DNA is TGTGCCAGCAGCCTTAGGGGGGGCACAGATACGCAGTATTTT. It codes for CASSLRGGTDTQYF.

The rearrangement uses TRBV27 and TRBJ1-5; D not resolved. Trimming stripped 11 bases from V and 7 bases from J, with 12 bases between. Germline CDR1 is MNHEY and CDR2 is SMNVEV (reference sequence). This CDR3 contains 11 residues. Here the CDR3 reads CAGTIDQPQHF. The DNA for the CDR3 is TGTGCCGGTACAATCGACCAGCCCCAGCATTTT.

The gene calls are TRBV18 and TRBJ1-2; D gene ambiguous. V was clipped by 3 bases and J by 8 bases, with 13 bases between them. The CDR3 consists of 13 residues. Germline CDR1 reads KGHSH; CDR2 reads LQKENI. CDR3 nucleotides: TGTGCCAGCTCACCGAGTCCAGGTGTCGGCTACACCTTC. Encoded protein: CASSPSPGVGYTF.

The V gene is TRBV5-1, the J gene TRBJ2-5, with TRBD1 as a possible D gene (5 bases). The CDR3 runs to 14 residues. The V and J ends lost 0 bases and 4 bases respectively, with 10 bases between them. Germline-derived CDR1 and CDR2 are SGHRS and YFSETQ. This chain's CDR3 is CASSLALGVETQYF. The CDR3 nucleotides are TGCGCCAGCAGCTTGGCCTTAGGGGTAGAGACCCAGTACTTC. Looking up the rest from reference TRBV5-1 and TRBJ2-5 gives the full variable domain: KAGVTQTPRYLIKTRGQQVTLSCSPISGHRSVSWYQQTPGQGLQFLFEYFSETQRNKGNFPGRFSGRQFSNSRSEMNVSTLELGDSALYLCASSLALGVETQYFGPGTRLLVL.

This chain joins TRBV3-1 and TRBJ1-5; D is undetermined. CDR1 and CDR2 (germline): LGHDT, YNNKEL (reference sequence). This CDR3 spans 13 amino acids. V shed 1 base and J shed 5 bases, with 6 bases lying between them. The DNA of the CDR3 is TGTGCCAGCAGCCAAGTAGGCGATCAGCCCCAGCATTTT. Residues: CASSQVGDQPQHF.

The gene calls are TRBV20-1 and TRBJ2-3; D not certain. Trimming shortened V by 7 bases and J by 0 bases, and 8 bases separated the two germline ends. The CDR3 sequence is 12 residues long. From germline, CDR1 is DFQATT and CDR2 SNEGSKA (reference sequence). The CDR3 coding sequence is TGCAGTGGTGGGGTGAGCACAGATACGCAGTATTTT. Its translation is CSGGVSTDTQYF.

CDR3 region: CSAYSTSSYNEQFF. CDR3 bases: TGCAGTGCTTATTCGACGAGCTCCTACAATGAGCAGTTCTTC. The chain employs TRBV20-1 and TRBJ2-1; D gene uncertain. Germline V CDR1 and CDR2: DFQATT, SNEGSKA (reference sequence). The V and J ends lost 5 bases and 0 bases respectively, with 11 bases between them. The CDR3 totals 14 residues.

CDR3 protein: CASSLATGGNEQYF. The CDR3 nucleotides are TGTGCCAGCAGTTTAGCAACAGGGGGAAACGAGCAGTACTTC. V and J are TRBV12-3 or TRBV12-4 and TRBJ2-7; 8 positions match TRBD1. V shed 0 bases, J shed 5 bases, and the junction held 3 bases outside the gene matches. CDR3 length equals 14 residues.

The chain links TRBV20-1 to TRBJ1-2, with D perhaps TRBD1 (5 bases). The V end lost 3 bases, the J end lost 3 bases, and 20 bases lay between the germline ends. CDR1 and CDR2 (germline): DFQATT, SNEGSKA (reference sequence). The CDR3 spans 16 residues. CDR3 in DNA: TGCAGTGCTAGTTCAATACCGGGACGCCTTTACTATGGCTACACCTTC. Protein sequence: CSASSIPGRLYYGYTF.

This clonotype was seen only once. CDR3 sequence (DNA): TGTGCCAGCAGCCAAGCTTCGGGGCTTAACTATGGCTACACCTTC. Encoded protein: CASSQASGLNYGYTF. The V and J genes are TRBV3-1 and TRBJ1-2; possible D gene TRBD1, 5 bases. Germline CDR1 and CDR2: LGHDT and YNNKEL (reference sequence). CDR3 length: 15 residues. V lost 1 base and J lost 1, with 10 bases in between.

The chain couples TRBV3-1 to TRBJ1-1; D ambiguous. The CDR3 spans 14 residues. V was pared by 0 bases and J by 1 base, with 6 bases between. CDR1 LGHDT and CDR2 YNNKEL come from the germline V gene (reference sequence). CDR3 in amino acids: CASSQDRGNTEAFF. The CDR3 DNA sequence: TGTGCCAGCAGCCAAGATCGGGGGAACACTGAAGCTTTCTTT.